This entry lists 31 T cell receptor beta chains sequenced from one sample in a study of T cells in localized non-small cell lung cancer. Assay: immunoSEQ multiplex PCR; the TCRdb copy retains only in-frame clones and omits some. The profile covers approximately 1,800 clones, with roughly 35% appearing a single time and about an eighth taken by the ten largest. The sequences come from normal lung tissue next to the tumor, collected before any cancer treatment. The receptors come from a male donor older than 55 with stage III squamous cell lung carcinoma.

Only a few counts were recorded for this clone. This chain's CDR3 is CASSIGAGAASTQYF. CDR3 DNA sequence: TGTGCCAGTAGTATAGGAGCGGGGGCCGCTTCGACCCAGTACTTC. The J gene is TRBJ2-5, the V gene TRBV19; the match to TRBD2 covers 8 bases. Germline V gives CDR1 LNHDA, CDR2 SQIVND (reference sequence). V lost 1 base, J lost 7 bases, and 8 bases stayed unmatched. This CDR3 spans 15 amino acids. Combining the CDR3 with reference TRBV19 and TRBJ2-5 gives the whole variable domain DGGITQSPKYLFRKEGQNVTLSCEQNLNHDAMYWYRQDPGQGLRLIYYSQIVNDFQKGDIAEGYSVSREKKESFPLTVTSAQKNPTAFYLCASSIGAGAASTQYFGPGTRLLVL.

The chain combines TRBV28 with TRBJ2-2, with D perhaps matching TRBD1 (6 bases). There are 13 residues in the CDR3. V was trimmed by 7 bases and J by 4 bases, leaving 10 bases between them. Germline V gives CDR1 MDHEN, CDR2 SYDVKM. The chain's CDR3 is CASTRGGTGELFF. The DNA for the CDR3 is TGTGCCAGCACCAGGGGTGGCACCGGGGAGCTGTTTTTT.

This chain connects TRBV30 to TRBJ2-7; D remains ambiguous. Deletions cut 0 bases from V and 1 base from J, with 10 bases between. This CDR3 comprises 14 residues. CDR1 is GTSNPN, CDR2 SVGIG, per germline (reference sequence). The DNA for the CDR3 is TGTGCCTGGAGTGTGAGCGACATATCCTACGAGCAGTACTTC. Protein product: CAWSVSDISYEQYF. The entire variable domain, with the rest obtained from reference TRBV30 and TRBJ2-7, is as follows: SQTIHQWPATLVQPVGSPLSLECTVEGTSNPNLYWYRQAAGRGLQLLFYSVGIGQISSEVPQNLSASRPQDRQFILSSKKLLLSDSGFYLCAWSVSDISYEQYFGPGTRLTVT.

In this sample, this clone turned up once. The chain carries TRBV19 and TRBJ2-2; TRBD1 might be the D (6 bases). V lost 5 bases and J lost 6, with 19 bases in between. The germline gives CDR1 LNHDA, CDR2 SQIVND (reference sequence). The CDR3 spans 16 residues. The CDR3 DNA reads as TGTGCCAGTAGTCGAAACAGGGAATGGACCGCCGGGGAGCTGTTTTTT. Its protein product is CASSRNREWTAGELFF.

This clone has a single count. The chain links TRBV14 to TRBJ1-4; no definite D call. Germline V gene data show CDR1 as SGHDN and CDR2 as FVKESK. The CDR3 covers 16 residues. The V end lost 4 bases, the J end lost 0 bases, and 12 bases lay between the germline ends. The CDR3 protein is CASSPRTPPTNEKLFF. The CDR3 region has the DNA TGTGCCAGCAGCCCCCGAACGCCTCCAACTAATGAAAAACTGTTTTTT.

This clone came up a few times. The gene calls are TRBV7-5 and TRBJ2-1; the DNA was not compared with TRBD1, the D call given in the table. TRBV7-5 is a known pseudogene. CDR3 length: 16 amino acids. The DNA for the CDR3 is TGTGCCAGCAGCTCCGAGGGGGCTAGTTTTAAGAATGAGCAGTTCTTC. Encoded protein: CASSSEGASFKNEQFF.

This clone was observed a few times. The chain uses TRBV10-2 and TRBJ2-2; 11 nucleotides match TRBD1. Germline assignment: CDR1 WSHSY and CDR2 SAAADI. Losses at the gene ends were 6 bases for V and 6 bases for J; bases not matched to a gene: 3. The CDR3 consists of 14 residues. CDR3 residues: CASSGTGGPGELFF. Written as DNA, the CDR3 is TGCGCCAGCAGCGGGACAGGGGGTCCCGGGGAGCTGTTTTTT.

The sample holds a few counts of this clone. The gene calls are TRBV30 and TRBJ1-6; D gene ambiguous. This CDR3 has 16 residues. V was cut by 3 bases and J by 4 bases, with 16 bases left in between. Germline V CDR1 and CDR2: GTSNPN, SVGIG (reference sequence). CDR3 in DNA: TGTGCCTGGAGCGCTCCCGGACCGAATTATAATTCACCCCTCCACTTT. As protein: CAWSAPGPNYNSPLHF. The entire variable domain, with the rest obtained from reference TRBV30 and TRBJ1-6, is as follows: SQTIHQWPATLVQPVGSPLSLECTVEGTSNPNLYWYRQAAGRGLQLLFYSVGIGQISSEVPQNLSASRPQDRQFILSSKKLLLSDSGFYLCAWSAPGPNYNSPLHFGNGTRLTVT.

The chain links TRBV29-1 to TRBJ1-2, with D possibly TRBD1 on 5 matching bases. With 4 bases removed from V and 0 bases from J, the gap between germline ends came to 9 bases. CDR1 is SQVTM, CDR2 ANQGSEA, per germline. There are 13 residues in the CDR3. This CDR3 reads CSVVTGANYGYTF. In DNA form, the CDR3 reads TGCAGCGTTGTAACAGGCGCTAACTATGGCTACACCTTC.

This clone was seen a few times. This chain joins TRBV6-8 and TRBJ2-7; D not resolved. Germline V gene sequence: CDR1 MNHGY, CDR2 SAAAGT. The CDR3 loop spans 13 amino acids. V lost 2 bases and J 2 bases, leaving 7 bases between the germline ends. CDR3 loop: CASSYRRTYEQYF. The CDR3 DNA reads as TGTGCCAGCAGTTACCGGCGGACCTACGAGCAGTACTTC.

This clone has a single count. The chain uses TRBV29-1 and TRBJ1-1; maybe TRBD1 (6 bases). The CDR3 is 12 amino acids. Germline lookup yields CDR1 SQVTM and CDR2 ANQGSEA. Trimming shortened V by 7 bases and J by 0 bases, and 9 bases separated the two germline ends. The CDR3: CSATGLNTEAFF. In DNA, the CDR3 is TGCAGCGCTACAGGGTTGAACACTGAAGCTTTCTTT.

The V and J genes are TRBV5-1 and TRBJ2-3; TRBD2 might be the D (6 bases). Germline CDR1 and CDR2: SGHRS and YFSETQ. The CDR3 spans 14 residues. Trimming took 2 bases from V and 5 from J, leaving 12 bases between them. CDR3 amino acids: CASSLEPGLDTQYF. As DNA, the CDR3 is TGCGCCAGCAGCTTAGAACCGGGACTAGATACGCAGTATTTT. The whole variable domain, remainder taken from reference TRBV5-1 and TRBJ2-3, is KAGVTQTPRYLIKTRGQQVTLSCSPISGHRSVSWYQQTPGQGLQFLFEYFSETQRNKGNFPGRFSGRQFSNSRSEMNVSTLELGDSALYLCASSLEPGLDTQYFGPGTRLTVL.

Only a few counts were recorded for this clone. This rearrangement joins TRBV11-3 to TRBJ2-1, with 7 bases fitting TRBD2. V trimming: 3 bases; J trimming: 8 bases; junction bases outside the gene matches: 10. Germline V gives CDR1 SGHNT, CDR2 YENEEA. The CDR3 contains 15 residues. The CDR3, as DNA: TGTGCCAGCAGCTTCGAGGGGAGGGTTTTCGATGAGCAGTTCTTC. It translates to CASSFEGRVFDEQFF.

The chain uses TRBV28 and TRBJ2-1; 13 nucleotides match TRBD2. Per the germline V gene, CDR1 is MDHEN and CDR2 is SYDVKM. The CDR3 contains 16 residues. V lost 9 bases and J lost 4; bases outside the gene matches: 9. The CDR3 loop is CASSPTTSGGYNEQFF. In DNA, the CDR3 is TGTGCCAGTAGTCCCACGACTAGCGGGGGGTACAATGAGCAGTTCTTC.

This clone counts as medium-sized. The chain employs TRBV11-3 and TRBJ1-6; TRBD1 matches 7 bases. With 4 bases clipped from V and 6 bases from J, the junction kept 12 bases outside the gene matches. The CDR3 has 17 amino acids. In germline, CDR1 is SGHNT, CDR2 YENEEA. This CDR3 is CASSSDHRGVPNSPLHF. DNA of the CDR3: TGTGCCAGCAGCTCTGATCACAGGGGTGTACCTAATTCACCCCTCCACTTT.

V gene TRBV6-8 combines with J gene TRBJ1-1; D unresolved. Trimming pared 5 bases from V and 4 bases from J, leaving 11 bases between. Germline CDR1 and CDR2: MNHGY and SAAAGT. This CDR3 has 13 residues. The CDR3 loop is CASSVRAFTEAFF. For the CDR3, the DNA is TGTGCCAGCAGTGTAAGGGCCTTCACTGAAGCTTTCTTT.

By share, this clone counts as medium-sized. The chain joins TRBV11-3 to TRBJ1-4, with a weak D call TRBD1 (6 bases). Trimming took 0 bases from V and 8 from J, leaving 10 bases between them. The CDR3 contains 14 residues. Per germline, CDR1 SGHNT and CDR2 YENEEA. The DNA of the CDR3 is TGTGCCAGCAGCTTAGACTGGGGGCGAGAAAAACTGTTTTTT. Its translation is CASSLDWGREKLFF.

This clone is judged large (0.1 to 1%). The chain is built from TRBV11-3 and TRBJ2-1; a possible D gene is TRBD2 (6 bases). The CDR3 contains 14 residues. Looked up from germline, CDR1 is SGHNT and CDR2 is YENEEA. V lost 3 bases and J 4 bases, leaving 10 bases between the germline ends. DNA for the CDR3: TGTGCCAGCAGCTTGGGGACTGGATACAATGAGCAGTTCTTC. It codes for CASSLGTGYNEQFF. Drawing the rest from reference TRBV11-3 and TRBJ2-1, the complete variable domain is EAGVVQSPRYKIIEKKQPVAFWCNPISGHNTLYWYLQNLGQGPELLIRYENEEAVDDSQLPKDRFSAERLKGVDSTLKIQPAELGDSAVYLCASSLGTGYNEQFFGPGTRLTVL.

This clone is labeled as medium-sized. The chain recombines TRBV11-3 with TRBJ2-4; 10 bases agree with TRBD2. Germline CDR1 is SGHNT and CDR2 is YENEEA. The CDR3 extends over 18 amino acids. V shed 5 bases, J shed 4 bases, and the junction held 14 bases outside the gene matches. CDR3 nucleotide sequence: TGTGCCAGCAGCCCGATGGAAGCGGGGGGGGTAGGAAAAAACATTCAGTACTTC. Its translation is CASSPMEAGGVGKNIQYF.

This clone has more than one count but fewer than ten. The chain recombines TRBV11-3 with TRBJ2-1, with D perhaps matching TRBD1 (6 bases). The germline gives CDR1 SGHNT, CDR2 YENEEA. With 5 bases removed from V and 5 bases from J, the gap between germline ends came to 16 bases. CDR3 size: 15 residues. The CDR3 DNA is TGTGCCAGCAGCGTTGTGGGGGCCGGCCACAATGAGCAGTTCTTC. Protein product: CASSVVGAGHNEQFF.

This sequence joins TRBV19 and TRBJ1-1; possibly TRBD1 for D (5 bases). The CDR3 covers 15 residues. The ends were cut back, 3 bases at V and 1 base at J, with 12 bases in the middle. The germline V gene has CDR1 LNHDA and CDR2 SQIVND (reference sequence). CDR3 region: CASSIGGRANTEAFF. Written as DNA, the CDR3 is TGTGCCAGTAGTATCGGAGGCAGGGCGAACACTGAAGCTTTCTTT.

The chain uses TRBV6-8 and TRBJ2-7; D is perhaps TRBD1 or TRBD2 (5 bases each). Trimming took 2 bases from V and 3 from J, leaving 14 bases between them. The germline gives CDR1 MNHGY, CDR2 SAAAGT. The CDR3 length is 15 residues. CDR3 loop: CASSYPMGRNYEQYF. CDR3 coding DNA: TGTGCCAGCAGTTACCCTATGGGACGGAACTACGAGCAGTACTTC.

In this sample, this clone turned up a few times. The V call is TRBV11-3, the J call TRBJ1-1; TRBD1 is a possible D gene (6 bases). V lost 1 base and J 1 base, leaving 10 bases between the germline ends. CDR3 size: 15 residues. The V gene's germline CDR1 is SGHNT and CDR2 YENEEA. DNA of the CDR3: TGTGCCAGCAGCTTAGTGTGGGGGGCGAACACTGAAGCTTTCTTT. It codes for CASSLVWGANTEAFF.

A few counts support this clone. The J gene is TRBJ2-3, the V gene TRBV11-3; maybe TRBD1 (5 bases). Trimming stripped 2 bases from V and 4 bases from J, with 13 bases between. The germline V gene encodes CDR1 SGHNT and CDR2 YENEEA. The CDR3 extends over 15 amino acids. For the CDR3, the DNA is TGTGCCAGCAGCTTATGGGCAGGGCAGCCAGATACGCAGTATTTT. It yields the protein CASSLWAGQPDTQYF.

The CDR3 nucleotides read TGTGCCAGCAGTGACCGGACAGGGGCGGGCAATCAGCCCCAGCATTTT. Residues: CASSDRTGAGNQPQHF. The chain uses TRBV25-1 and TRBJ1-5; TRBD1 matches 9 bases. The CDR3 contains 16 residues. Germline CDR1 is MGHDK and CDR2 is SYGVNS. Trimming at V came to 3 bases and at J to 2 bases, leaving 5 bases not matched to a gene.

This clone was seen only a few times. The DNA of the CDR3 is TGTGCCAGCAGCTTGGGACTAGCGGGGTCCGATTCTAGGACCCAGTACTTC. Translation: CASSLGLAGSDSRTQYF. V is TRBV11-3 and J is TRBJ2-5, with 13 bases lining up with TRBD2. In germline, CDR1 is SGHNT, CDR2 YENEEA. With V trimmed by 3 bases and J by 7 bases, 11 bases remained unmatched. This CDR3 has 17 amino acids.

This clone is labeled large. The V call is TRBV11-3, the J call TRBJ1-5; possibly TRBD1 for D (5 bases). The CDR3 has 14 amino acids. With 5 bases removed from V and 8 bases from J, the gap between germline ends came to 16 bases. In germline, CDR1 is SGHNT, CDR2 YENEEA. CDR3 sequence: CASSLRGRGEPQHF. In nucleotides, the CDR3 is TGTGCCAGCAGCCTTAGAGGAAGGGGAGAGCCCCAGCATTTT.

V and J are TRBV11-3 and TRBJ2-1; 7 nucleotides match TRBD2. The CDR3 totals 14 residues. The J segment lost 10 bases and the V segment lost 5 bases, leaving 11 bases of the junction unmatched. CDR1 is SGHNT and CDR2 is YENEEA in the germline V gene. The CDR3 spells CASSETGTTIEQFF. CDR3 DNA sequence: TGTGCCAGCAGCGAAACCGGGACTACAATAGAGCAGTTCTTC.

The V and J genes are TRBV11-3 and TRBJ2-7, with a possible D match to TRBD1 (7 bases). The CDR3 loop spans 15 amino acids. The V end was cut by 3 bases, the J end by 0 bases, with 12 bases between. Germline loops: CDR1 SGHNT, CDR2 YENEEA. The CDR3 DNA reads TGTGCCAGCAGCTTTGGCAGGGGGGTCTCCTACGAGCAGTACTTC. This sequence encodes CASSFGRGVSYEQYF.

This clone counts as medium-sized. The chain carries TRBV6-8 and TRBJ1-1, with TRBD1 matching over 7 bases. J lost 4 bases, V lost 6 bases, and 5 bases had no gene match. Germline V lookup: CDR1 MNHGY, CDR2 SAAAGT. The CDR3 loop spans 13 amino acids. This chain's CDR3 is CASSSGGVTEAFF. The CDR3 coding sequence is TGTGCCAGCAGCTCAGGGGGTGTCACTGAAGCTTTCTTT.

The sample holds a few counts of this clone. V is TRBV6-8 and J is TRBJ1-2; D is undetermined. The germline CDR1 and CDR2 sequences are MNHGY and SAAAGT. The ends were cut back, 4 bases at V and 3 bases at J, with 15 bases in the middle. The CDR3 is 15 residues long. The CDR3 bases are TGTGCCAGCAGTTCCCAAGGTGGCAGCCACTATGGCTACACCTTC. Translated: CASSSQGGSHYGYTF.